These 30 T cell receptor beta chains were all obtained from the same sample, sequenced in a study of T cell repertoires in cytomegalovirus infection (dated by TCRdb to the late 2010s). Interpreted using the paper, the treatment or condition label stands for: in vitro stimulation with specific CMV peptide epitopes to enrich CMV-specific T cells. The antigens these receptors bind are not known. Data came from an Illumina HiSeq 1500. TCRdb reworked the public reads: Q25 trimming with fastp, MiXCR clone assembly, productive beta chains retained. One record per CDR3 amino acid sequence lists the most common genes and DNA. The sample profile shows 370,000 or so distinct CDR3 sequences; approximately 35% of them were found once. Jointly, the top ten make up around an eighth of the sample. The sequences come from cultured PBMCs, collected from culture after CMV antigen stimulation. These receptors were collected from a human donor in good health (CMV status not recorded). Some clones in this sample may be carry-over from other donors' samples.

This clonotype was counted between two and nine times. The rearrangement joins TRBV10-3 to TRBJ2-2, with D tentatively TRBD1 or TRBD2 (5 bases each). V shed 0 bases and J shed 0 bases, with 8 bases lying between them. CDR3 length: 16 residues. Germline assignment: CDR1 ENHRY and CDR2 SYGVKD. The CDR3 coding sequence is TGTGCCATCAGTGAGTCGAGGGGAGCGAACACCGGGGAGCTGTTTTTT. Encoded protein: CAISESRGANTGELFF.

This clonotype was counted ten times or more. The chain is built from TRBV7-2 and TRBJ1-1, with TRBD1 identical over 10 bases. The CDR3 extends over 14 amino acids. V lost 5 bases and J lost 6; bases outside the gene matches: 6. CDR1 and CDR2 (germline): SGHTA, FQGNSA. The CDR3 DNA reads TGTGCCAGCAGCCGCGACAGGGGGCGAGCTGAAGCTTTCTTT. This encodes CASSRDRGRAEAFF.

This clonotype showed up many times. V gene TRBV7-2 combines with J gene TRBJ1-1; D gene ambiguous. The CDR3 runs 11 residues. Trimming pared 3 bases from V and 5 bases from J, leaving 4 bases between. Germline V gene sequence: CDR1 SGHTA, CDR2 FQGNSA. The CDR3 DNA follows: TGTGCCAGCAGCTTCCAGACTGAAGCTTTCTTT. Translation gives CASSFQTEAFF.

This chain connects TRBV2 to TRBJ2-7; 7 bases are a match to TRBD2. The CDR3 sequence is 14 residues long. V was pared by 7 bases and J by 12 bases, with 18 bases of the junction left unmatched. Per the germline V gene, CDR1 is SNHLY and CDR2 is FYNNEI. CDR3 region: CASTQDAGSGWPYF. CDR3 DNA: TGTGCCAGCACCCAAGATGCCGGTAGCGGGTGGCCGTACTTC.

This rearrangement joins TRBV30 to TRBJ1-1; tentative D call: TRBD1 (5 bases). V was clipped by 4 bases and J by 4 bases, with 10 bases between them. Per germline, CDR1 GTSNPN and CDR2 SVGIG (reference sequence). CDR3 length: 12 residues. The CDR3 nucleotides are TGTGCCTGGAATCCCCAGGGCACTGAAGCTTTCTTT. Encoded protein: CAWNPQGTEAFF.

The chain joins TRBV4-1 to TRBJ1-1; no definite D call. Per germline, CDR1 MGHRA and CDR2 YSYEKL. Trimming took off 4 bases at V and 4 bases at J, with 13 bases between the two ends. The CDR3 consists of 14 residues. In DNA form, the CDR3 reads TGCGCCAGCAGCCCAGGAGAGTTTGGCACTGAAGCTTTCTTT. It translates to CASSPGEFGTEAFF.

This clonotype was detected a few times. The chain carries TRBV20-1 and TRBJ1-6, with a weak D call TRBD1 (6 bases). Trimming removed 5 bases at V and 7 bases at J, with 12 bases between. CDR1 and CDR2 from the germline V gene are DFQATT and SNEGSKA (reference sequence). The length of the CDR3 is 13 residues. CDR3 DNA: TGCAGTGCTGAGGACAGTTACAATTCACCCCTCCACTTT. It specifies CSAEDSYNSPLHF.

This clonotype showed up just a few times. Written as DNA, the CDR3 is TGTGCCAGCAGTTACTCGGACCCTAGCGGCGAGCAGTTCTTC. Translated: CASSYSDPSGEQFF. The V gene is TRBV6-5, the J gene TRBJ2-1, with 7 bases aligning to TRBD2. CDR1 is MNHEY and CDR2 is SVGAGI in the germline V gene. CDR3 length: 14 amino acids. Trimming removed 0 bases from V and 10 bases from J; junction bases left unmatched: 6.

There are a few counts of this clonotype. This chain links TRBV4-1 with TRBJ2-7; 11 bases align to TRBD2. V trimming: 0 bases; J trimming: 2 bases; junction bases outside the gene matches: 3. Germline-derived CDR1 and CDR2 are MGHRA and YSYEKL. The CDR3 contains 16 residues. The CDR3, as DNA: TGCGCCAGCAGCCAAGAGACTAGCGGGATTCCCTACGAGCAGTACTTC. The encoded protein is CASSQETSGIPYEQYF.

The chain employs TRBV7-8 and TRBJ2-3, with 7 bases identical to TRBD2. V dropped 5 bases and J dropped 2; count of bases not matched to a gene: 10. The CDR3 is 16 amino acids. Germline V gives CDR1 SGHVS, CDR2 FQNEAQ. The CDR3 bases are TGTGCCAGCAGCCTCCTAGGCGGGAGTGCCACAGATACGCAGTATTTT. Amino acids: CASSLLGGSATDTQYF.

The J gene is TRBJ1-2, the V gene TRBV28; D call uncertain. V gave up 7 bases and J gave up 3 bases, with 15 bases separating them. The CDR3 spans 14 residues. The germline gives CDR1 MDHEN, CDR2 SYDVKM. The CDR3 region is CASTPGRADYGYTF. For the CDR3, the DNA is TGTGCCAGCACCCCTGGGCGAGCGGACTATGGCTACACCTTC.

The V call is TRBV7-4, the J call TRBJ2-6; 8 bases map to TRBD1. This CDR3 contains 17 residues. Unmatched junction bases numbered 7, after V lost 6 bases and J lost 0 bases. CDR1 is SGHVT, CDR2 SQSDAQ, per germline. The CDR3 protein is CASSSGTGRSGANVLTF. CDR3 coding DNA: TGTGCCAGCAGTTCCGGGACAGGACGCTCTGGGGCCAACGTCCTGACTTTC.

In its sample, this clonotype was seen a few times. The V call is TRBV24-1, the J call TRBJ1-1, with D tentatively TRBD1 (6 bases). Trimming left V 4 bases short and J 3 bases short, with 17 bases between. In germline, CDR1 is KGHDR, CDR2 SFDVKD. The CDR3 has 16 residues. The CDR3 loop reads CATSDKWRGKDTEAFF. Here the CDR3 DNA reads TGTGCCACCAGTGACAAATGGAGGGGGAAGGACACTGAAGCTTTCTTT.

This clonotype was counted ten times or more. The gene calls are TRBV7-2 and TRBJ2-5, with 8 bases aligning to TRBD2. The CDR3 has 15 residues. The germline V gene has CDR1 SGHTA and CDR2 FQGNSA. Unmatched junction bases numbered 4, after V lost 1 base and J lost 3 bases. The CDR3 nucleotides read TGTGCCAGCAGCTTAGTTCGAGCGGGAGAAGAGACCCAGTACTTC. As protein: CASSLVRAGEETQYF.

V gene TRBV7-2 combines with J gene TRBJ2-3; D possibly corresponds to TRBD2 (5 bases). Trimming left V 3 bases short and J 0 bases short, with 10 bases between. The length of the CDR3 is 15 residues. Germline V gene data show CDR1 as SGHTA and CDR2 as FQGNSA. The CDR3 DNA sequence: TGTGCCAGCAGCTTTCTTCCGGGAAGCACAGATACGCAGTATTTT. Translation: CASSFLPGSTDTQYF.

This clonotype was counted at least ten times. In nucleotides, the CDR3 is TGCGCCAGCAGCTTGGAAGGGGCGAAACCTAGCACAGATACGCAGTATTTT. Amino acid sequence: CASSLEGAKPSTDTQYF. The V and J genes are TRBV5-1 and TRBJ2-3; D perhaps matches TRBD1 (5 bases). CDR3 length equals 17 residues. Trimming cost V 0 bases and J 0 bases, with 14 bases left between them. The germline gives CDR1 SGHRS, CDR2 YFSETQ.

The V call is TRBV4-3, the J call TRBJ1-2; tentatively, D is TRBD1 (5 bases). Looked up from germline, CDR1 is LGHNA and CDR2 is YSLEER. The CDR3 has 15 residues. Trimming shortened V by 0 bases and J by 8 bases, and 16 bases separated the two germline ends. The CDR3, as DNA: TGCGCCAGCAGCCAAGATATAGGTGGGGGGATCGGCTACACCTTC. It translates to CASSQDIGGGIGYTF.

The V call is TRBV7-2, the J call TRBJ2-1, with 14 positions matching TRBD2. The germline V gene encodes CDR1 SGHTA and CDR2 FQGNSA. The CDR3 covers 19 residues. V dropped 5 bases and J dropped 4; count of bases not matched to a gene: 13. DNA for the CDR3: TGTGCCAGCAGCCCTAGGACTAGCGGGAGGACCGGCAGGTACAATGAGCAGTTCTTC. This gives the protein CASSPRTSGRTGRYNEQFF.

The genes are TRBV28 and TRBJ2-3, with D possibly being TRBD2 (5 bases). V lost 8 bases, J lost 4 bases, and 13 bases lay in between. Germline V gene lookup returns CDR1 MDHEN and CDR2 SYDVKM. The CDR3 has 13 amino acids. CDR3 sequence reads: CASADSVPDTQYF. The CDR3 DNA is TGTGCCAGCGCTGATAGCGTCCCAGATACGCAGTATTTT.

The chain joins TRBV7-3 to TRBJ2-7, with 7 bases aligning to TRBD2. CDR1 SGHTA and CDR2 FQGTGA come from the germline V gene. This CDR3 has 13 amino acids. V was pared by 2 bases and J by 8 bases, with 6 bases of the junction left unmatched. The CDR3 here is CASSLQGSGKQYF. The CDR3 bases are TGTGCCAGCAGCTTACAGGGCAGCGGGAAGCAGTACTTC.

A few counts support this clonotype. The rearrangement links TRBV19 to TRBJ1-1; tentative D call: TRBD1 (5 bases). The V and J ends lost 6 bases and 3 bases respectively, with 11 bases between them. CDR1 is LNHDA and CDR2 is SQIVND in the germline V gene (reference sequence). The CDR3 is made up of 13 amino acids. The DNA of the CDR3 is TGTGCCAGTAGGCCGGAAGGGGACACTGAAGCTTTCTTT. It specifies CASRPEGDTEAFF.

In this sample, this clonotype turned up a few times. The rearrangement uses TRBV19 and TRBJ2-7; 7 nucleotides match TRBD1. There are 16 residues in the CDR3. The germline V gene has CDR1 LNHDA and CDR2 SQIVND (reference sequence). The J segment lost 0 bases and the V segment lost 4 bases, leaving 9 bases of the junction unmatched. In DNA, the CDR3 is TGTGCCAGTAGTAGAAACAGGGGAGCTGGCTCCTACGAGCAGTACTTC. Translation: CASSRNRGAGSYEQYF. Filled out from reference TRBV19 and TRBJ2-7, the complete variable domain reads DGGITQSPKYLFRKEGQNVTLSCEQNLNHDAMYWYRQDPGQGLRLIYYSQIVNDFQKGDIAEGYSVSREKKESFPLTVTSAQKNPTAFYLCASSRNRGAGSYEQYFGPGTRLTVT.

This clonotype was recorded a few times. V and J are TRBV7-2 and TRBJ1-2; D is undetermined. This CDR3 region has 14 residues. CDR1 and CDR2 from the germline V gene are SGHTA and FQGNSA. V was trimmed by 5 bases and J by 4 bases, leaving 14 bases between them. This CDR3 reads CASSQYSSPYGYTF. CDR3 coding DNA: TGTGCCAGCAGCCAGTATTCCTCTCCCTATGGCTACACCTTC.

The chain joins TRBV6-5 to TRBJ1-2, with D maybe TRBD1 (5 bases). The CDR3 extends over 13 amino acids. Trimming took 6 bases from V and 7 from J, leaving 15 bases between them. Germline V gene data show CDR1 as MNHEY and CDR2 as SVGAGI. Here the CDR3 reads CASSGGGSSGYTF. CDR3 coding DNA: TGTGCCAGCAGCGGGGGGGGTTCCTCTGGCTACACCTTC.

The CDR3 DNA reads as TGTGCCAGCAGCGCTACGGGACTAGCGAATTACAATGAGCAGTTCTTC. The encoded protein is CASSATGLANYNEQFF. The chain couples TRBV7-3 to TRBJ2-1; 10 nucleotides match TRBD2. Germline assignment: CDR1 SGHTA and CDR2 FQGTGA. Trimming cost V 5 bases and J 4 bases; bases outside gene matches: 8. The CDR3 is 16 residues long.

V is TRBV3-1 and J is TRBJ2-1; D assignment may be TRBD1 or TRBD2 (5 bases each). The CDR3 has 16 residues. The V gene lost 5 bases and the J gene lost 2 bases, with 16 bases spanning the gap. Germline loops: CDR1 LGHDT, CDR2 YNNKEL (reference sequence). The CDR3 sequence is CASSASGATPYNEQFF. As DNA, the CDR3 is TGTGCCAGCAGCGCCTCCGGGGCTACGCCCTACAATGAGCAGTTCTTC.

This clonotype occurred a few times. This rearrangement joins TRBV12-3 or TRBV12-4 to TRBJ2-2; perhaps TRBD1 as D (6 bases). V shed 9 bases and J shed 4 bases, with 15 bases lying between them. The CDR3 totals 14 residues. The CDR3 here is CASWAGVGTGELFF. The CDR3 DNA reads TGTGCCAGTTGGGCAGGGGTGGGCACCGGGGAGCTGTTTTTT.

The chain joins TRBV5-4 to TRBJ2-7, with TRBD1 identical over 9 bases. CDR1 and CDR2 (germline): SGHNT, YYREEE (reference sequence). The CDR3 consists of 16 residues. V shed 4 bases and J 5 bases; nucleotides not matched to a gene: 13. CDR3 in amino acids: CASSPGGQGKVNEQYV. CDR3 bases: TGTGCCAGCAGCCCGGGTGGACAGGGGAAGGTGAACGAGCAGTACGTC.

The chain uses TRBV7-3 and TRBJ2-3; TRBD2 agrees at 10 bases. CDR3 length equals 15 residues. CDR1 is SGHTA and CDR2 is FQGTGA in the germline V gene. With V trimmed by 6 bases and J by 1 base, 4 bases remained unmatched. The CDR3 region has the DNA TGTGCCAGCAGATTTGGACTAGCGGGCACAGATACGCAGTATTTT. It specifies CASRFGLAGTDTQYF. Combining the CDR3 with reference TRBV7-3 and TRBJ2-3 gives the whole variable domain GAGVSQTPSNKVTEKGKYVELRCDPISGHTALYWYRQSLGQGPEFLIYFQGTGAADDSGLPNDRFFAVRPEGSVSTLKIQRTERGDSAVYLCASRFGLAGTDTQYFGPGTRLTVL.

This clonotype was picked up a small number of times. V and J are TRBV12-3 or TRBV12-4 and TRBJ2-3, with 7 bases aligning to TRBD2. CDR3 length: 14 amino acids. Germline trimming cut 6 bases from V and 4 bases from J; bases unmatched to any gene: 7. CDR3 sequence: CASSSRELSDTQYF. The CDR3 DNA sequence: TGTGCCAGCAGCTCGCGGGAGCTTTCAGATACGCAGTATTTT.